Below are 26 T cell receptor beta chains sequenced from a single sample in a study of CD8 T cells in Susac syndrome. With random hexamers, reverse transcription was performed on about 0.5 to 1 ug of RNA. TCRdb reanalysed the immunoSEQ multiplex PCR reads using MiXCR and keeps one entry per CDR3 protein. The data hold 180,000 or so distinct CDR3 sequences, with 85% to 95% observed a single time. Sequenced input: CD4+ T cells from PBMCs. The receptors were sampled from a human donor in good health.

V is TRBV29-1 and J is TRBJ1-1; no clear D gene. Germline CDR1 is SQVTM and CDR2 is ANQGSEA. Trimming cost V 7 bases and J 3 bases, with 6 bases left between them. The CDR3 runs 10 residues. The CDR3 DNA is TGCAGCGCTTGGGACACTGAAGCTTTCTTT. Protein product: CSAWDTEAFF.

This rearrangement joins TRBV24-1 to TRBJ2-7, with D perhaps matching TRBD1 or TRBD2 (6 bases each). CDR3 length: 13 residues. With 9 bases removed from V and 3 bases from J, the gap between germline ends came to 14 bases. Germline lookup yields CDR1 KGHDR and CDR2 SFDVKD. The CDR3 DNA is TGTGCCACCCCTCGGGGGCGCGACTACGAGCAGTACTTC. This codes for CATPRGRDYEQYF.

The chain couples TRBV5-4 to TRBJ1-1, with D unresolved. The germline V and J ends were trimmed by 6 bases and 4 bases, with 16 bases remaining between them. The CDR3 has 14 residues. Germline CDR1 reads SGHNT; CDR2 reads YYREEE (reference sequence). CDR3 nucleotides: TGTGCCAGCACCCTGACAACTGGTCTCACTGAAGCTTTCTTT. Amino acids: CASTLTTGLTEAFF.

This clonotype was recorded only once. This chain uses TRBV11-2 with TRBJ1-2; no clear D. The V end lost 6 bases, the J end lost 5 bases, and 10 bases lay between the germline ends. The germline gives CDR1 SGHAT, CDR2 FQNNGV. The CDR3 totals 12 residues. The CDR3 coding sequence is TGTGCCAGCAGTCCGCAGGCATATGGCTACACCTTC. It yields the protein CASSPQAYGYTF.

The genes are TRBV12-3 or TRBV12-4 and TRBJ2-1; no clear D. The CDR3 contains 13 residues. V was cut by 2 bases and J by 5 bases, with 7 bases left in between. The CDR3 here is CASSLQVDNEQFF. The CDR3 DNA reads as TGTGCCAGCAGTTTACAGGTAGACAATGAGCAGTTCTTC.

The chain employs TRBV20-1 and TRBJ2-7; D might be TRBD2 (6 bases). This CDR3 has 12 residues. Germline assignment: CDR1 DFQATT and CDR2 SNEGSKA (reference sequence). V was shortened by 3 bases and J by 4 bases, with 10 bases between the two germline ends. The CDR3 coding sequence is TGCAGTGCTAGTTCGGGGAGGTACGAGCAGTACGTC. Translated: CSASSGRYEQYV.

The rearrangement links TRBV20-1 to TRBJ2-7; the D call may be TRBD1 or TRBD2 (5 bases each). The V gene lost 0 bases and the J gene lost 3 bases, with 15 bases spanning the gap. CDR3 length: 15 residues. The germline V gene has CDR1 DFQATT and CDR2 SNEGSKA (reference sequence). The CDR3 DNA reads TGCAGTGCTAGAGATGGGGGAAGCGGAAACTACGAGCAGTACGTC. Translating gives CSARDGGSGNYEQYV.

This chain links TRBV5-1 with TRBJ1-4, with unresolved D. V was clipped by 2 bases and J by 7 bases, with 9 bases between them. The CDR3 sequence is 13 residues long. Germline-derived CDR1 and CDR2 are SGHRS and YFSETQ. The CDR3 nucleotides are TGCGCCAGCAGCTTAGAGCGAGGTGAAAAACTGTTTTTT. It yields the protein CASSLERGEKLFF.

This clonotype was picked up one time. The V gene is TRBV9, the J gene TRBJ2-7; possible D gene TRBD1, 5 bases. This CDR3 spans 16 amino acids. V was clipped by 2 bases and J by 7 bases, with 22 bases between them. CDR1 and CDR2 (germline): SGDLS, YYNGEE. In nucleotides, the CDR3 is TGTGCCAGCAGCGTTGGCAGGGAATCGGAAGTGAGAGAGCAGTACTTC. Its protein is CASSVGRESEVREQYF.

The V gene is TRBV29-1, the J gene TRBJ2-1; D ambiguous. Germline assignment: CDR1 SQVTM and CDR2 ANQGSEA. V dropped 6 bases and J dropped 8 bases, with 14 bases sitting between them. The CDR3 totals 12 residues. CDR3 sequence reads: CSVKKAADEQFF. The CDR3 nucleotides are TGCAGCGTCAAGAAGGCGGCCGATGAGCAGTTCTTC.

The genes are TRBV6-5 and TRBJ1-1; no reliable D call. V lost 6 bases to trimming and J lost 0 bases, with 8 bases between them. The CDR3 length is 13 residues. Per the germline V gene, CDR1 is MNHEY and CDR2 is SVGAGI. DNA for the CDR3: TGTGCCAGCAGGTGGTTCATGAACACTGAAGCTTTCTTT. Amino acid sequence: CASRWFMNTEAFF.

The chain combines TRBV27 with TRBJ1-2; the D is unclear. This CDR3 has 14 amino acids. Trimming took off 5 bases at V and 4 bases at J, with 14 bases between the two ends. Germline CDR1 and CDR2: MNHEY and SMNVEV (reference sequence). The DNA for the CDR3 is TGTGCCAGCAGTCCTCTCGGGTATGGCTATGGCTACACCTTC. Translating gives CASSPLGYGYGYTF.

The V gene is TRBV5-4, the J gene TRBJ2-3, with TRBD1 matching 8 bases. Germline V gene lookup returns CDR1 SGHNT and CDR2 YYREEE (reference sequence). The CDR3 runs to 15 residues. After removal of 4 bases from V and 4 bases from J, the junction contained 8 bases not matched to a gene. The CDR3 sequence: CASSRADRVADTQYF. DNA of the CDR3: TGTGCCAGCAGCCGGGCGGACAGGGTTGCAGATACGCAGTATTTT.

The chain employs TRBV12-3 or TRBV12-4 and TRBJ1-1, with 8 bases that match TRBD1. The CDR3 length is 13 residues. J gave up 12 bases and V 6 bases, and 12 bases lay outside the gene matches. The CDR3 reads CASSHNRDRKTFF. DNA of the CDR3: TGTGCCAGCAGCCATAACCGGGACAGGAAAACTTTCTTT.

This chain uses TRBV4-1 with TRBJ2-1; 7 bases agree with TRBD2. The trim removed 4 bases at V and 7 bases at J, leaving 10 bases unmatched. CDR1 and CDR2 (germline): MGHRA, YSYEKL. The CDR3 runs 15 residues. The CDR3 DNA follows: TGCGCCAGCAGCCCCGGGTGGCGGGAGTGGAATGAGCAGTTCTTC. It specifies CASSPGWREWNEQFF.

The chain uses TRBV30 and TRBJ2-5, with TRBD2 as a possible D gene (5 bases). V was shortened by 3 bases and J by 5 bases, with 13 bases between the two germline ends. In germline, CDR1 is GTSNPN, CDR2 SVGIG (reference sequence). The CDR3 is made up of 13 amino acids. The CDR3: CAWSSGNGETQYF. The DNA of the CDR3 is TGTGCCTGGAGCTCGGGAAATGGGGAGACCCAGTACTTC.

CDR3 sequence reads: CSAPRASGRGDTQYF. The CDR3 DNA is TGCAGTGCTCCCAGGGCTAGCGGGAGAGGGGATACGCAGTATTTT. V usage is TRBV20-1 and J usage is TRBJ2-3; 10 bases map to TRBD2. This CDR3 has 15 amino acids. V trimming: 5 bases; J trimming: 6 bases; junction bases outside the gene matches: 11. In germline, CDR1 is DFQATT, CDR2 SNEGSKA (reference sequence).

CDR3 protein: CASSPPGDRGLGGYTF. As DNA, the CDR3 is TGTGCCAGCAGCCCCCCCGGGGACAGGGGACTAGGAGGCTACACCTTC. The gene calls are TRBV7-2 and TRBJ1-2, with 10 bases matching TRBD1. Trimming took 5 bases from V and 8 from J; bases not matched to a gene: 14. There are 16 residues in the CDR3. Germline assignment: CDR1 SGHTA and CDR2 FQGNSA.

This clonotype is a singleton in its sample. The chain uses TRBV29-1 and TRBJ2-1; TRBD2 matches 9 bases. Germline CDR1 is SQVTM and CDR2 is ANQGSEA. This CDR3 has 15 residues. V dropped 7 bases and J dropped 4; count of bases not matched to a gene: 11. The CDR3 here is CSAHGPAGGYNEQFF. DNA of the CDR3: TGCAGCGCTCACGGGCCGGCGGGGGGGTACAATGAGCAGTTCTTC.

The gene calls are TRBV24-1 and TRBJ1-2; 8 bases fit TRBD1. From germline, CDR1 is KGHDR and CDR2 SFDVKD. The CDR3 extends over 13 amino acids. V was pared by 3 bases and J by 5 bases, with 1 base of the junction left unmatched. The CDR3 sequence: CATSDRTGYGYTF. The CDR3 DNA reads TGTGCCACCAGTGATAGGACAGGGTATGGCTACACCTTC.

The rearrangement joins TRBV29-1 to TRBJ1-1, with D possibly matching TRBD1 (5 bases). This CDR3 comprises 13 residues. Looked up from germline, CDR1 is SQVTM and CDR2 is ANQGSEA. The ends were cut back, 4 bases at V and 4 bases at J, with 13 bases in the middle. CDR3 sequence: CSVGGRFATEAFF. CDR3 nucleotide sequence: TGCAGCGTTGGGGGCAGGTTCGCCACTGAAGCTTTCTTT.

The chain couples TRBV5-1 to TRBJ1-2; D is unresolved. V was cut by 5 bases and J by 2 bases, with 10 bases left in between. Germline V CDR1 and CDR2: SGHRS, YFSETQ. This CDR3 has 13 amino acids. The CDR3 nucleotides are TGCGCCAGCAGGGCCGGTATGAACTATGGCTACACCTTC. The encoded protein is CASRAGMNYGYTF.

This chain connects TRBV29-1 to TRBJ2-5, with D possibly being TRBD2 (5 bases). Trimming removed 7 bases at V and 3 bases at J, with 9 bases between. Germline assignment: CDR1 SQVTM and CDR2 ANQGSEA. The CDR3 spans 11 residues. The CDR3 DNA is TGCAGCGCCGGGGTTAAAGAGACCCAGTACTTC. It translates to CSAGVKETQYF.

This clonotype was recorded once. CDR3 protein: CASSSLQGVSGYTF. DNA of the CDR3: TGTGCCAGCAGTTCCCTTCAAGGTGTTAGTGGCTACACCTTC. This chain links TRBV12-3 or TRBV12-4 with TRBJ1-2; no firm D call. This CDR3 is 14 amino acids long. Trimming removed 4 bases from V and 7 bases from J, with 16 bases in between.

The chain combines TRBV27 with TRBJ1-1; no clear D gene. The CDR3 runs to 16 residues. Germline loops: CDR1 MNHEY, CDR2 SMNVEV (reference sequence). Trimming removed 4 bases at V and 4 bases at J, with 19 bases between. CDR3 amino acids: CASSSYSDWRATEAFF. The CDR3 DNA follows: TGTGCCAGCAGTTCCTACAGCGATTGGCGGGCCACTGAAGCTTTCTTT.

The chain uses TRBV12-5 and TRBJ2-5; D call uncertain. Germline CDR1 reads LGHNT; CDR2 reads FRNRAP. The ends were cut back, 5 bases at V and 2 bases at J, with 6 bases in the middle. CDR3 length: 12 amino acids. The CDR3 nucleotides read TGTGCTAGTGGTGTTAATCAAGAGACCCAGTACTTC. It translates to CASGVNQETQYF.